The entry below gives a single T cell receptor (beta chain) sequence along with its context. Its antigen remains unknown. TCRdb recomputed calls from the reads with MiXCR, one row per CDR3 protein. Here the sample spans around 500,000 distinct CDR3 sequences, approximately 46% being singletons. The data derive from a study of T cell repertoires in cytomegalovirus infection. Study as a whole: CMV epitopes used comprised recently identified HLA-C-restricted ones and well-studied HLA-B-restricted ones. Study-level results: Dominant in the ex vivo response were TCR beta clonotypes restricted by HLA-C and specific for CMV.

This CDR3 contains 16 residues. V dropped 5 bases and J dropped 6 bases, with 19 bases sitting between them. The germline CDR1 and CDR2 sequences are SGHVS and FNYEAQ. The sequencing here drew on cultured PBMCs, taken from culture after CMV antigen stimulation. This receptor was taken from a human donor in good health (CMV status not recorded). Some clones in this sample may be carry-over from other donors' samples. The chain combines TRBV7-6 with TRBJ1-4, with D possibly TRBD1 on 5 matching bases. The CDR3 DNA sequence: TGTGCCAGCAGCCAGAGTCCCCACAGGCGATATGAAAAACTGTTTTTT. Residues: CASSQSPHRRYEKLFF.